The present T cell receptor (beta chain) was sequenced within a study of blood T cells in healthy people across ages. Study-level points and caveats: PBMCs that were unsorted prevented a conclusive naive versus antigen-experienced comparison. In older individuals, TCR beta diversity per million T cells was lower, falling roughly linearly with age.

Then a second PCR, running roughly 7 to 11 cycles, was carried out with a sample-barcoded 5' primer and a J-beta primer mix. TCRdb recomputed calls from the 5' RACE reads with MiXCR, one row per CDR3 protein. The sample has about 1,400,000 distinct CDR3 sequences, approximately 42% seen once. Healthy Caucasians from Russia aged roughly 6 to 95 served as donors. Whenever a sample was processed, at least 6 million PBMCs were isolated. V was shortened by 6 bases and J by 6 bases, with 14 bases between the two germline ends. The CDR3 loop spans 13 amino acids. Germline assignment: CDR1 MNHEY and CDR2 SMNVEV (reference sequence). Notes on this clonotype: Its target is unknown.

The material sequenced was blood. The sequence was collected from a woman aged 18 to 35 in good health. The chain has TRBV27 and TRBJ1-2; D may be TRBD1 (6 bases). The CDR3 loop is CASRQGVEDGYTF. The CDR3 region has the DNA TGTGCCAGCAGACAGGGAGTTGAGGATGGCTACACCTTC.